Sequencing of this T cell receptor (beta chain) was carried out in a study of blood T cell repertoires in COVID-19. Background on the study: Samples came from the United States, Italy and Spain, spanning acute and convalescent COVID-19. The analysed material was cDNA or gDNA that came from T cells, B-cell-depleted T cells, or PBMCs.

The V segment lost 1 base and the J segment 9 bases; nucleotides outside the gene matches: 9. The CDR3 length is 15 residues. Germline lookup yields CDR1 SGHVS and CDR2 FQNEAQ. Patients from Seattle were sampled longitudinally, starting during active infection. The repertoire was sequenced with immunoSEQ multiplex PCR; TCRdb's copy has only in-frame clones and lacks some. In the table there are about 150,000 clones, around 87% of which are singletons. Sequenced input: peripheral blood. This chain joins TRBV7-8 and TRBJ2-1; 7 bases are a match to TRBD2. This TCR was sampled from a man between 18 and 35 years old with COVID-19, enrolled during active disease. The CDR3 nucleotides read TGTGCCAGCAGCTTAGGGGGCGGGAGTGGAAGTGAGCAGTTCTTC. Its protein is CASSLGGGSGSEQFF.